The 19 T cell receptor beta chains below come from one sample, sequenced in a study of identical twins. TCRdb fed the 5' RACE reads into MiXCR, producing one record per CDR3 protein. Of 500,000 to 550,000 distinct CDR3 sequences listed, around 22% are singletons. Separately, the same data were catalogued under a study of yellow fever vaccine responses in identical twins.

Sequenced input: CD4+ T cells sorted from blood. Receptor source: a woman aged 18-30 years in good health.

This clonotype has ten or more counts. V gene TRBV20-1 combines with J gene TRBJ2-1; D gene ambiguous. The CDR3 totals 13 residues. Trimming took off 3 bases at V and 7 bases at J, with 13 bases between the two ends. Germline CDR1 reads DFQATT; CDR2 reads SNEGSKA (reference sequence). CDR3 amino acids: CSARETGTNEQFF. The DNA of the CDR3 is TGCAGTGCTAGGGAAACGGGTACGAATGAGCAGTTCTTC.

This clonotype has a handful of counts. The rearrangement links TRBV20-1 to TRBJ2-5; 10 bases line up with TRBD1. Trimming at V came to 4 bases and at J to 5 bases, leaving 4 bases not matched to a gene. CDR3 length equals 13 residues. Germline CDR1 and CDR2: DFQATT and SNEGSKA (reference sequence). The CDR3 is CSATLTGGETQYF. CDR3 bases: TGCAGTGCTACCCTGACAGGGGGCGAGACCCAGTACTTC.

The J gene is TRBJ2-5, the V gene TRBV5-1, with D tentatively TRBD2 (6 bases). Germline V CDR1 and CDR2: SGHRS, YFSETQ. V was cut by 0 bases and J by 1 base, with 16 bases left in between. The CDR3 totals 17 residues. CDR3 in DNA: TGCGCCAGCAGCTTGGTAGGGCGCGGGGATTTCCAAGAGACCCAGTACTTC. Its protein is CASSLVGRGDFQETQYF. Full variable domain (rest looked up from reference TRBV5-1 and TRBJ2-5): KAGVTQTPRYLIKTRGQQVTLSCSPISGHRSVSWYQQTPGQGLQFLFEYFSETQRNKGNFPGRFSGRQFSNSRSEMNVSTLELGDSALYLCASSLVGRGDFQETQYFGPGTRLLVL.

For this clonotype: Sequence at one end of the junction differs from germline and may be a read error. This sequence joins TRBV12-3 or TRBV12-4 and TRBJ2-6; TRBD1 aligns across 10 bases. This CDR3 has 19 amino acids. The CDR3 coding sequence is TGTGCCTGCAGTCTGGGGGACAGGGGTCGAAGCTCTGGGGCCAACGTCCTGACTTTC. This gives the protein CACSLGDRGRSSGANVLTF.

This chain joins TRBV2 and TRBJ2-5, with TRBD2 matching over 8 bases. V shed 7 bases and J 4 bases; nucleotides not matched to a gene: 17. The CDR3 is made up of 17 amino acids. Germline assignment: CDR1 SNHLY and CDR2 FYNNEI. CDR3 region: CASNDFSGGPYRETQYF. The DNA of the CDR3 is TGTGCCAGCAATGACTTTTCGGGAGGGCCTTATCGAGAGACCCAGTACTTC.

This chain joins TRBV18 and TRBJ2-7; D is possibly TRBD2 (6 bases). Germline lookup yields CDR1 KGHSH and CDR2 LQKENI. This CDR3 has 15 amino acids. The V gene lost 2 bases and the J gene lost 0 bases, with 11 bases spanning the gap. The CDR3 loop reads CASSPAGGHSYEQYF. DNA of the CDR3: TGTGCCAGCTCACCAGCAGGAGGGCACTCCTACGAGCAGTACTTC.

The chain links TRBV12-3 or TRBV12-4 to TRBJ2-3; D may be TRBD2 (5 bases). This CDR3 region has 18 residues. V shed 5 bases and J shed 5 bases, with 26 bases lying between them. CDR3: CASSIQVGLRVHGDTQYF. CDR3 bases: TGTGCCAGCAGTATTCAAGTTGGGTTGAGGGTTCATGGAGATACGCAGTATTTT.

This clonotype was recorded a few times. V and J are TRBV7-9 and TRBJ1-1; 11 bases map to TRBD1. CDR1 and CDR2 (germline): SEHNR, FQNEAQ (reference sequence). This CDR3 region has 15 residues. Germline trimming cut 4 bases from V and 1 base from J; bases unmatched to any gene: 2. The DNA for the CDR3 is TGTGCCAGCAGCTCGGGGACAGGGGGGAACACTGAAGCTTTCTTT. Its protein product is CASSSGTGGNTEAFF.

A few counts support this clonotype. V usage is TRBV6-1 and J usage is TRBJ1-1; the D gene is possibly TRBD1 (5 bases). The CDR3 has 15 amino acids. The V end lost 4 bases, the J end lost 6 bases, and 18 bases lay between the germline ends. Germline values: CDR1 MNHNS, CDR2 SASEGT. This chain's CDR3 is CASSATGRRTPEAFF. The CDR3 DNA reads TGTGCCAGCAGTGCCACGGGACGGCGAACACCTGAAGCTTTCTTT.

This clonotype was found a few times. J is TRBJ2-1 and V is TRBV10-3, with D hard to call. V shed 4 bases and J shed 6 bases, with 7 bases lying between them. CDR3 length equals 12 residues. Germline V gives CDR1 ENHRY, CDR2 SYGVKD. The CDR3 reads CAISGRFNEQFF. In DNA, the CDR3 is TGTGCCATCAGTGGTCGGTTCAATGAGCAGTTCTTC.

Only a few counts were recorded for this clonotype. This rearrangement joins TRBV12-3 or TRBV12-4 to TRBJ1-6; D is unclear. V lost 0 bases to trimming and J lost 8 bases, with 11 bases between them. The CDR3 extends over 15 amino acids. Here the CDR3 DNA reads TGTGCCAGCAGTTTAGCGTTCGGGAAGGATTCACCCCTCCACTTT. This encodes CASSLAFGKDSPLHF.

This chain links TRBV3-1 with TRBJ2-1; D ambiguous. Germline V gene sequence: CDR1 LGHDT, CDR2 YNNKEL (reference sequence). The ends were cut back, 1 base at V and 8 bases at J, with 6 bases in the middle. The CDR3 loop spans 12 amino acids. DNA for the CDR3: TGTGCCAGCAGCCAAGTGAAGGATGAGCAGTTCTTC. Protein: CASSQVKDEQFF.

The V and J genes are TRBV5-1 and TRBJ1-2, with D perhaps matching TRBD1 (6 bases). With 3 bases removed from V and 6 bases from J, the gap between germline ends came to 12 bases. The CDR3 is 13 amino acids. Per the germline V gene, CDR1 is SGHRS and CDR2 is YFSETQ. The CDR3 spells CASSSQGRDGYTF. DNA for the CDR3: TGCGCCAGCAGCTCACAGGGTAGAGATGGCTACACCTTC.

The CDR3 here is CASSLGAGRASTEAFF. CDR3 nucleotides: TGTGCCAGCAGTTTAGGGGCGGGCAGGGCCAGCACTGAAGCTTTCTTT. The rearrangement links TRBV12-3 or TRBV12-4 to TRBJ1-1, with D possibly being TRBD1 (5 bases). The CDR3 has 16 residues. V was trimmed by 1 base and J by 4 bases, leaving 16 bases between them.

The J gene is TRBJ2-5, the V gene TRBV20-1; 8 bases agree with TRBD2. CDR3 length: 14 residues. V lost 6 bases to trimming and J lost 2 bases; unmatched junction nucleotides: 8. The germline V gene has CDR1 DFQATT and CDR2 SNEGSKA (reference sequence). CDR3 sequence (DNA): TGCAGTGCCTCAGGCGGGGGGACTCAAGAGACCCAGTACTTC. Residues: CSASGGGTQETQYF.

This chain joins TRBV5-1 and TRBJ1-4; D gene ambiguous. V lost 5 bases, J lost 5 bases, and 10 bases lay in between. CDR3 length equals 13 residues. Germline V lookup: CDR1 SGHRS, CDR2 YFSETQ. The CDR3 loop reads CASRREWNEKLFF. CDR3 nucleotide sequence: TGCGCCAGCAGAAGGGAATGGAATGAAAAACTGTTTTTT. The whole variable domain, filled in from reference TRBV5-1 and TRBJ1-4, reads KAGVTQTPRYLIKTRGQQVTLSCSPISGHRSVSWYQQTPGQGLQFLFEYFSETQRNKGNFPGRFSGRQFSNSRSEMNVSTLELGDSALYLCASRREWNEKLFFGSGTQLSVL.

The V call is TRBV7-9, the J call TRBJ2-2; the match to TRBD2 covers 7 bases. The CDR3 contains 15 residues. The junction had 9 bases not matched to a gene; V was cut back by 6 bases and J by 5 bases. The germline V gene encodes CDR1 SEHNR and CDR2 FQNEAQ (reference sequence). The CDR3 region is CASSPAGVFTGELFF. In DNA form, the CDR3 reads TGTGCCAGCAGTCCGGCGGGAGTATTTACCGGGGAGCTGTTTTTT.

The genes are TRBV21-1 and TRBJ2-1; the table gives TRBD1 as D, unverified against the DNA. TRBV21-1 is a pseudogene. The CDR3 has 18 residues. The CDR3 coding sequence is TGTGCCAGCAGCAAGGGTTATTCAGTGAGGGGGGTATACAATGAGCAGTTCTTC. Its protein is CASSKGYSVRGVYNEQFF.

This clonotype was found many times. This chain links TRBV4-2 with TRBJ2-1; D may match TRBD1 or TRBD2 (5 bases each). The germline CDR1 and CDR2 sequences are LGHNA and YNFKEQ. Trimming pared 0 bases from V and 8 bases from J, leaving 14 bases between. The length of the CDR3 is 15 residues. The DNA for the CDR3 is TGTGCCAGCAGCCAAGAGGCCCTTGGGACCGATGAGCAGTTCTTC. Amino acid sequence: CASSQEALGTDEQFF.